This is a list of T cell receptor beta chains from one sample in a study of blood T cell repertoires in COVID-19. Here immunoSEQ multiplex PCR was the method, and the copy in TCRdb shows in-frame clones only, minus some. The table has under 150,000 clones, around three quarters seen once. Source material: peripheral blood. The receptors were gathered from a human donor in a cohort sampled during active COVID-19. Each CDR3 is given with its conserved first and last residue. D genes are given only for firm matches. Some rows have no size entry. The others give once, few or many, or a class for an expanded clone.

V	size	D	J	length	DNA	CDR3
TRBV2	NA	NA	TRBJ1-2	12	TGTGCCAGCAGGGACAGATCCTATGGCTACACCTTC	CASRDRSYGYTF
TRBV7-9	NA	TRBD1	TRBJ1-4	16	TGTGCCAGCAGCTTCCTAAGACAGGGACAGAGTGAAAAACTGTTTTTT	CASSFLRQGQSEKLFF
TRBV7-9	once	NA	TRBJ2-7	14	TGTGCCAGCAGCTTAGGTGGGCAGGGTGGGGAGCAGTACTTC	CASSLGGQGGEQYF
TRBV5-1	NA	TRBD1	TRBJ2-5	15	TGCGCCAGCAGAGCGCGGACCGGGACAGAAGAGACCCAGTACTTC	CASRARTGTEETQYF
TRBV28	few	NA	TRBJ2-1	14	TGTGCCAGCAGTTTATCCCCAAACCGGAGGGAGCAGTTCTTC	CASSLSPNRREQFF
TRBV9	NA	NA	TRBJ2-6	15	TGTGCCAGCAGCCCCGAGGATGCCAGGGCCAACGTCCTGACTTTC	CASSPEDARANVLTF
TRBV5-6	NA	NA	TRBJ2-7	15	TGTGCCAGCAGCTTCGCAACACAAGGGGTCTACGAGCAGTACTTC	CASSFATQGVYEQYF
TRBV7-9	many	TRBD2	TRBJ2-1	15	TGTGCCAGCACCAAAGCGGGCGGGGGGTTGAATGAGCAGTTCTTC	CASTKAGGGLNEQFF
TRBV9	NA	TRBD2	TRBJ2-7	15	TGTGCCAGCAGCGTAGGGGTTAGCGGGGTTCTCGAGCAGTACTTC	CASSVGVSGVLEQYF
TRBV7-8	once	NA	TRBJ2-3	17	TGTGCCAGCAGCCTTCGCATACAGGGCCAGGGCACAGATACGCAGTATTTT	CASSLRIQGQGTDTQYF
TRBV11-2	NA	TRBD1	TRBJ2-7	16	TGTGCCAGCAGCTCCTCCGGGACAGTGGGTACCTACGAGCAGTACTTC	CASSSSGTVGTYEQYF
TRBV27	NA	TRBD1	TRBJ1-5	16	TGTGCCAGCAGACCCCGGACAGGCCATAGCAATCAGCCCCAGCATTTT	CASRPRTGHSNQPQHF
TRBV3-1/TRBV3-2	NA	NA	TRBJ1-1	11	TGTGCCAGCAGCCAAGCGGGGGAAGCTTTCTTT	CASSQAGEAFF
TRBV14	few	NA	TRBJ1-1	13	TGTGCCAGCAGTTACAGCATGAACACTGAAGCTTTCTTT	CASSYSMNTEAFF
TRBV15	NA	TRBD1	TRBJ1-4	15	TGTGCCACCAGCCCCCGGGACAGGGAGAATGAAAAACTGTTTTTT	CATSPRDRENEKLFF
TRBV5-4	NA	NA	TRBJ2-7	15	TGTGCCAGCAGCTTGGAAAGGGGAAACTCCTACGAGCAGTACTTC	CASSLERGNSYEQYF
TRBV2	NA	NA	TRBJ1-1	11	TGTGCCAGGCAGAGGGCCTTCGAAGCTTTCTTT	CARQRAFEAFF
TRBV5-5	NA	NA	TRBJ1-6	14	TGTGCCAGCAGCTTGAATGCCGGAGGGTCACCCCTCCACTTT	CASSLNAGGSPLHF
TRBV10-1	few	TRBD1	TRBJ1-6	14	TGCGCCAGCACTTTGGGACAGGATAATTCACCCCTCCACTTT	CASTLGQDNSPLHF
TRBV28	NA	NA	TRBJ1-1	11	TGTGCCAGCACCCGGAACACTGAAGCTTTCTTT	CASTRNTEAFF
TRBV5-1	NA	NA	TRBJ2-7	12	TGCGCCAGCCGTAGCGGATTGTACGAGCAGTACTTC	CASRSGLYEQYF
TRBV7-9	once	TRBD1	TRBJ2-2	16	TGTGCCAGCAGCTCCCTAAGGGGGCGGACCACCGGGGAGCTGTTTTTT	CASSSLRGRTTGELFF
TRBV19	NA	TRBD1	TRBJ1-5	15	TGTGCCAGTAAAGAGGACAGGGCTGGCAATCAGCCCCAGCATTTT	CASKEDRAGNQPQHF
TRBV7-9	NA	NA	TRBJ2-7	13	TGTGCCAGCAGCTTACAGGAAACCTACGAGCAGTACTTC	CASSLQETYEQYF
TRBV6-5	NA	NA	TRBJ1-1	15	TGTGCCAGCAGCCAAAATCCAAATGTGAACACTGAAGCTTTCTTT	CASSQNPNVNTEAFF
TRBV5-1	few	NA	TRBJ2-1	11	TGCGCCAGCAGCTCGCCCGGGGAGCAGTTCTTC	CASSSPGEQFF
TRBV5-1	NA	TRBD1	TRBJ2-3	18	TGCGCCAGCAGCTTGGTAGTGGTCGGGACAGGGCATCAAGATACGCAGTATTTT	CASSLVVVGTGHQDTQYF
TRBV28	NA	NA	TRBJ1-2	12	TGTGCCAGCAGTTTGGGCACCTCTGCCTACACCTTC	CASSLGTSAYTF
TRBV18	once	NA	TRBJ1-2	13	TGTGCCAGCTCACCACTACAGGAGTATGGCTACACCTTC	CASSPLQEYGYTF
TRBV5-1	NA	NA	TRBJ1-6	14	TGCGCCAGCAGAACTAATTATATAAATTCACCCCTCCACTTT	CASRTNYINSPLHF
TRBV28	few	NA	TRBJ1-5	17	TGTGCCAGCAGTTTTTACGGTCAGGGGTTAAGCAATCAGCCCCAGCATTTT	CASSFYGQGLSNQPQHF
TRBV30	NA	NA	TRBJ1-3	15	TGTGCCTGGAGTGTACCCAGGGTGCCTGGAAACACCATATATTTT	CAWSVPRVPGNTIYF
TRBV16	NA	TRBD1	TRBJ1-1	15	TGTGCCAGCAGCCTCGACAGGGTAATGAACACTGAAGCTTTCTTT	CASSLDRVMNTEAFF
TRBV5-1	NA	TRBD2	TRBJ2-3	17	TGCGCCAGCAGCTTTACCTCGCGGGGGTTAAGCACAGATACGCAGTATTTT	CASSFTSRGLSTDTQYF
TRBV7-9	NA	NA	TRBJ2-2	11	TGTGCCAACCCGGCGGCCGGGGAGCTGTTTTTT	CANPAAGELFF
TRBV6-5	NA	NA	TRBJ2-2	13	TGTGCCACAGTTACATCAAACACCGGGGAGCTGTTTTTT	CATVTSNTGELFF
TRBV18	NA	NA	TRBJ1-5	14	TGTGCCAGCTCACCAAGACAGGGCAATCAGCCCCAGCATTTT	CASSPRQGNQPQHF
TRBV27	NA	NA	TRBJ1-2	14	TGTGCCAGCAGTTTTGTAGGAGCTAACTATGGCTACACCTTC	CASSFVGANYGYTF
TRBV7-8	NA	NA	TRBJ2-6	15	TGTGCCAGCAGCTTAATGGCGGGTGGGGCCAACGTCCTGACTTTC	CASSLMAGGANVLTF
TRBV4-1	NA	NA	TRBJ1-2	14	TGCGCCAGCAGCCAAGATTACTCAGGGTACGGCTACACCTTC	CASSQDYSGYGYTF
TRBV6-5	NA	TRBD1	TRBJ2-7	13	TGTGCCAGCATGACAGGGGGCGTCCACGAGCAGTACTTC	CASMTGGVHEQYF
TRBV6-5	NA	NA	TRBJ2-5	15	TGTGCCAGCAGTTACGGGGCGGGGCGGCAAGAGACCCAGTACTTC	CASSYGAGRQETQYF